The sequence of this T cell receptor (beta chain) was determined in a study of cytomegalovirus exposure and HLA in healthy donors. V was cut by 0 bases and J by 10 bases, with 18 bases left in between. CDR1 is MNHEY and CDR2 is SVGAGI in the germline V gene. The CDR3 covers 15 residues. Study outcomes and limitations: A few chains tied to CMV proved CMV antigen-specific in vitro. The tendency of first-cohort TCR clusters to co-occur in the 90 to 150 validation repertoires was the finding of a later analysis. Generally TCR sequences proved uncommon, though certain public TCRs appeared in numerous donors.

Concerning this clone: The antigen is unknown.

Method: immunoSEQ multiplex PCR; TCRdb's copy keeps in-frame clones and lacks some. Of about 200,000 clones listed, 87% are singletons. The source of this sequence is a woman between 18 and 29 years old in good health and CMV-seropositive. The chain couples TRBV6-5 to TRBJ2-5, with D perhaps matching TRBD2 (6 bases). The sequencing sample was made of PBMCs. The CDR3 DNA sequence: TGTGCCAGCAGTTACTCCCTCGGAGGGGAATGGATCCAGTACTTC. It encodes CASSYSLGGEWIQYF.